A single sample is the source of the 25 T cell receptor beta chains below, sequenced in a study of blood T cell repertoires in COVID-19. The repertoire was sequenced with immunoSEQ multiplex PCR; TCRdb's copy has only in-frame clones and lacks some. The sample has roughly 100,000 clones, around 92% seen once. Material for sequencing was peripheral blood. These receptor sequences come from a man over 45 with active COVID-19.

V gene TRBV25-1 combines with J gene TRBJ2-5; D perhaps matches TRBD2 (6 bases). The V end was cut by 4 bases, the J end by 4 bases, with 16 bases between. Per germline, CDR1 MGHDK and CDR2 SYGVNS. The CDR3 extends over 15 amino acids. CDR3 DNA sequence: TGTGCCAGCAGTGTCCTCCTGGGAGGATCAGAGACCCAGTACTTC. Protein: CASSVLLGGSETQYF. Filled out from reference TRBV25-1 and TRBJ2-5, the complete variable domain reads EADIYQTPRYLVIGTGKKITLECSQTMGHDKMYWYQQDPGMELHLIHYSYGVNSTEKGDLSSESTVSRIRTEHFPLTLESARPSHTSQYLCASSVLLGGSETQYFGPGTRLLVL.

The genes are TRBV28 and TRBJ2-5; D gene ambiguous. The germline CDR1 and CDR2 sequences are MDHEN and SYDVKM. The CDR3 extends over 13 amino acids. Trimming took 4 bases from V and 4 from J, leaving 10 bases between them. The CDR3 loop reads CASSSAGRETQYF. In DNA, the CDR3 is TGTGCCAGCAGTTCAGCAGGTAGAGAGACCCAGTACTTC.

Here the CDR3 reads CASHGVAGNTIYF. In nucleotides, the CDR3 is TGTGCCAGTCACGGAGTTGCTGGAAACACCATATATTTT. The chain employs TRBV6-5 and TRBJ1-3; the D is unclear. The CDR3 has 13 amino acids. The V gene's germline CDR1 is MNHEY and CDR2 SVGAGI. V lost 9 bases to trimming and J lost 2 bases, with 11 bases between them.

The chain recombines TRBV20-1 with TRBJ2-7, with a weak D call TRBD1 (6 bases). The germline V and J ends were trimmed by 6 bases and 2 bases, with 8 bases remaining between them. Germline V gives CDR1 DFQATT, CDR2 SNEGSKA (reference sequence). The CDR3 loop spans 11 amino acids. The CDR3 loop reads CSAGQTYEQYF. DNA for the CDR3: TGCAGTGCCGGACAGACCTACGAGCAGTACTTC.

V and J are TRBV10-1 and TRBJ2-7; 7 bases agree with TRBD1. Germline CDR1 is WNHNN and CDR2 is SYGVQD (reference sequence). The V segment lost 6 bases and the J segment 0 bases; nucleotides outside the gene matches: 2. The CDR3 is 13 residues long. CDR3 amino acids: CASRTGYSYEQYF. The CDR3 region has the DNA TGCGCCAGCAGGACAGGGTACTCCTACGAGCAGTACTTC.

The chain uses TRBV28 and TRBJ1-2, with TRBD1 matching 7 bases. V was pared by 7 bases and J by 7 bases, with 9 bases of the junction left unmatched. The CDR3 totals 13 residues. Germline CDR1 and CDR2: MDHEN and SYDVKM. CDR3: CASTSKGAVGYTF. DNA for the CDR3: TGTGCCAGCACCTCGAAGGGGGCGGTTGGCTACACCTTC.

The chain combines TRBV7-2 with TRBJ2-7, with 8 bases matching TRBD2. The length of the CDR3 is 15 residues. Trimming cost V 5 bases and J 7 bases; bases outside gene matches: 13. In germline, CDR1 is SGHTA, CDR2 FQGNSA. Here the CDR3 reads CASSRSGIPPYEQYF. The CDR3 DNA sequence: TGTGCCAGCAGCCGTAGCGGGATCCCCCCTTATGAGCAGTACTTC.

The chain has TRBV5-6 and TRBJ2-7; 8 bases fit TRBD1. Germline V gives CDR1 SGHDT, CDR2 YYEEEE. The CDR3 runs to 14 residues. Losses at the gene ends were 4 bases for V and 2 bases for J; bases not matched to a gene: 5. CDR3 in DNA: TGTGCCAGCAGCGCCCCGGGACAGGCCTACGAGCAGTACTTC. Translated, it gives CASSAPGQAYEQYF.

The chain combines TRBV28 with TRBJ2-1, with 7 bases lining up with TRBD2. Germline loops: CDR1 MDHEN, CDR2 SYDVKM. After removal of 5 bases from V and 4 bases from J, the junction contained 11 bases not matched to a gene. This CDR3 is 16 amino acids long. Written as DNA, the CDR3 is TGTGCCAGCAGTGGAACCCTCACAGCGGGGTACAATGAGCAGTTCTTC. It codes for CASSGTLTAGYNEQFF.

J is TRBJ1-5 and V is TRBV10-3; D remains ambiguous. V was clipped by 10 bases and J by 4 bases, with 11 bases between them. The CDR3 is made up of 12 amino acids. Germline V gene lookup returns CDR1 ENHRY and CDR2 SYGVKD. Written as DNA, the CDR3 is TGTGCCACGAACCAGGAAAATCAGCCCCAGCATTTT. Protein product: CATNQENQPQHF.

The rearrangement joins TRBV6-5 to TRBJ1-2; D gene ambiguous. The V gene lost 2 bases and the J gene lost 6 bases, with 16 bases spanning the gap. CDR1 and CDR2 from the germline V gene are MNHEY and SVGAGI. This CDR3 has 15 residues. The CDR3 sequence: CASSYKGIGGDGYTF. CDR3 nucleotide sequence: TGTGCCAGCAGTTACAAGGGCATCGGCGGGGATGGCTACACCTTC.

This sequence joins TRBV6-5 and TRBJ2-3, with a weak D call TRBD2 (5 bases). This CDR3 spans 15 amino acids. Trimming removed 10 bases from V and 0 bases from J, with 17 bases in between. Germline V lookup: CDR1 MNHEY, CDR2 SVGAGI. In nucleotides, the CDR3 is TGTGCCACCACGGAGGTGCGTTGGAGCACAGATACGCAGTATTTT. Its protein is CATTEVRWSTDTQYF.

V and J are TRBV7-3 and TRBJ2-1; 7 bases match TRBD2. Unmatched junction bases numbered 7, after V lost 5 bases and J lost 3 bases. Germline V lookup: CDR1 SGHTA, CDR2 FQGTGA. The CDR3 has 15 amino acids. This chain's CDR3 is CASSPTSDSYNEQFF. In nucleotides, the CDR3 is TGTGCCAGCAGCCCAACTAGCGATAGCTACAATGAGCAGTTCTTC. The full variable domain, completed using reference TRBV7-3 and TRBJ2-1, is GAGVSQTPSNKVTEKGKYVELRCDPISGHTALYWYRQSLGQGPEFLIYFQGTGAADDSGLPNDRFFAVRPEGSVSTLKIQRTERGDSAVYLCASSPTSDSYNEQFFGPGTRLTVL.

The rearrangement uses TRBV27 and TRBJ1-1, with 7 positions matching TRBD1. The V gene end was trimmed by 5 bases and the J gene end by 4 bases; junction bases not matched to a gene: 10. Germline CDR1 is MNHEY and CDR2 is SMNVEV (reference sequence). This CDR3 contains 15 residues. The CDR3 is CASSPDRAGSTEAFF. CDR3 sequence (DNA): TGTGCCAGCAGTCCCGACAGGGCAGGGTCCACTGAAGCTTTCTTT.

The V and J genes are TRBV6-5 and TRBJ2-7, with TRBD2 matching over 9 bases. CDR1 is MNHEY, CDR2 SVGAGI, per germline. The CDR3 has 14 residues. V shed 8 bases, J shed 5 bases, and the junction held 10 bases outside the gene matches. The CDR3 DNA reads TGTGCCAGCCAAGATAGCGGGAGTATGGACGAGCAGTACTTC. It specifies CASQDSGSMDEQYF.

The V and J genes are TRBV30 and TRBJ2-7, with 11 bases that match TRBD2. This CDR3 has 13 amino acids. V was pared by 0 bases and J by 10 bases, with 5 bases of the junction left unmatched. CDR1 GTSNPN and CDR2 SVGIG come from the germline V gene (reference sequence). The CDR3 loop reads CAWSVALAGEQYF. CDR3 coding DNA: TGTGCCTGGAGTGTAGCACTAGCGGGAGAACAGTACTTC.

The V call is TRBV2, the J call TRBJ1-5; no definite D call. Trimming took off 4 bases at V and 0 bases at J, with 13 bases between the two ends. Per the germline V gene, CDR1 is SNHLY and CDR2 is FYNNEI. The CDR3 runs to 16 residues. The CDR3 reads CASSVEALHSNQPQHF. CDR3 nucleotides: TGTGCCAGCAGTGTCGAAGCTTTGCATAGCAATCAGCCCCAGCATTTT.

The V gene is TRBV7-6, the J gene TRBJ2-1; weak D call: TRBD2 (5 bases). The CDR3 length is 14 residues. Germline V gene lookup returns CDR1 SGHVS and CDR2 FNYEAQ. V was clipped by 3 bases and J by 8 bases, with 14 bases between them. CDR3 nucleotide sequence: TGTGCCAGCAGCTTGGACCGGGGAATACATGAGCAGTTCTTC. Amino acid sequence: CASSLDRGIHEQFF.

The rearrangement links TRBV19 to TRBJ2-5; 12 bases line up with TRBD1. Germline CDR1 reads LNHDA; CDR2 reads SQIVND (reference sequence). The V and J ends lost 5 bases and 4 bases, in that order; junction bases with no gene match: 5. The CDR3 loop spans 15 amino acids. CDR3 nucleotide sequence: TGTGCCAGTAGTCGCCCGGGACAGGGGGCAGAGACCCAGTACTTC. Its protein is CASSRPGQGAETQYF.

The chain combines TRBV21-1 with TRBJ2-5; the D call TRBD1 from the table was never checked on the DNA. TRBV21-1 is reported as a pseudogene. The CDR3 consists of 13 residues. CDR3 bases: TGTGCCACCACCACAGGGGCCTCGGAGACCCAGTACTTC. Translation gives CATTTGASETQYF.

V usage is TRBV18 and J usage is TRBJ1-2; possibly TRBD1 for D (6 bases). Germline values: CDR1 KGHSH, CDR2 LQKENI. With 3 bases removed from V and 2 bases from J, the gap between germline ends came to 13 bases. This CDR3 comprises 15 residues. The CDR3 reads CASSPEGQSNYGYTF. CDR3 nucleotide sequence: TGTGCCAGCTCACCGGAAGGACAGAGCAACTATGGCTACACCTTC.

The chain carries TRBV3-1 (or the pseudogene TRBV3-2) and TRBJ2-3; 9 positions match TRBD2. Unmatched junction bases numbered 5, after V lost 0 bases and J lost 4 bases. The CDR3 runs 16 residues. From germline, CDR1 is LGHDT and CDR2 YNNKEL (reference sequence). The chain's CDR3 is CASSQDAGGPADTQYF. In nucleotides, the CDR3 is TGTGCCAGCAGCCAAGATGCGGGAGGGCCGGCAGATACGCAGTATTTT.

J is TRBJ1-2 and V is TRBV10-3; 7 bases align to TRBD1. The CDR3 consists of 15 residues. V lost 0 bases to trimming and J lost 8 bases; unmatched junction nucleotides: 9. Germline CDR1 ENHRY, CDR2 SYGVKD. The CDR3 reads CAISESRGQLGGYTF. Here the CDR3 DNA reads TGTGCCATCAGTGAGTCAAGGGGACAGCTGGGAGGCTACACCTTC.

The chain couples TRBV2 to TRBJ2-5; D is undetermined. Germline CDR1 and CDR2: SNHLY and FYNNEI. CDR3 length: 11 residues. V gave up 6 bases and J gave up 2 bases, with 4 bases separating them. In DNA, the CDR3 is TGTGCCAGCAGGTTACAAGAGACCCAGTACTTC. It codes for CASRLQETQYF.

This clone has only one observation. The rearrangement uses TRBV11-2 and TRBJ2-6; 7 bases line up with TRBD1. This CDR3 is built from 17 residues. With V trimmed by 5 bases and J by 3 bases, 10 bases remained unmatched. Germline V gives CDR1 SGHAT, CDR2 FQNNGV. The CDR3 coding sequence is TGTGCCAGCAGCAGGGACAGCCGTGAGCGTGGGGCCAACGTCCTGACTTTC. Translated: CASSRDSRERGANVLTF.